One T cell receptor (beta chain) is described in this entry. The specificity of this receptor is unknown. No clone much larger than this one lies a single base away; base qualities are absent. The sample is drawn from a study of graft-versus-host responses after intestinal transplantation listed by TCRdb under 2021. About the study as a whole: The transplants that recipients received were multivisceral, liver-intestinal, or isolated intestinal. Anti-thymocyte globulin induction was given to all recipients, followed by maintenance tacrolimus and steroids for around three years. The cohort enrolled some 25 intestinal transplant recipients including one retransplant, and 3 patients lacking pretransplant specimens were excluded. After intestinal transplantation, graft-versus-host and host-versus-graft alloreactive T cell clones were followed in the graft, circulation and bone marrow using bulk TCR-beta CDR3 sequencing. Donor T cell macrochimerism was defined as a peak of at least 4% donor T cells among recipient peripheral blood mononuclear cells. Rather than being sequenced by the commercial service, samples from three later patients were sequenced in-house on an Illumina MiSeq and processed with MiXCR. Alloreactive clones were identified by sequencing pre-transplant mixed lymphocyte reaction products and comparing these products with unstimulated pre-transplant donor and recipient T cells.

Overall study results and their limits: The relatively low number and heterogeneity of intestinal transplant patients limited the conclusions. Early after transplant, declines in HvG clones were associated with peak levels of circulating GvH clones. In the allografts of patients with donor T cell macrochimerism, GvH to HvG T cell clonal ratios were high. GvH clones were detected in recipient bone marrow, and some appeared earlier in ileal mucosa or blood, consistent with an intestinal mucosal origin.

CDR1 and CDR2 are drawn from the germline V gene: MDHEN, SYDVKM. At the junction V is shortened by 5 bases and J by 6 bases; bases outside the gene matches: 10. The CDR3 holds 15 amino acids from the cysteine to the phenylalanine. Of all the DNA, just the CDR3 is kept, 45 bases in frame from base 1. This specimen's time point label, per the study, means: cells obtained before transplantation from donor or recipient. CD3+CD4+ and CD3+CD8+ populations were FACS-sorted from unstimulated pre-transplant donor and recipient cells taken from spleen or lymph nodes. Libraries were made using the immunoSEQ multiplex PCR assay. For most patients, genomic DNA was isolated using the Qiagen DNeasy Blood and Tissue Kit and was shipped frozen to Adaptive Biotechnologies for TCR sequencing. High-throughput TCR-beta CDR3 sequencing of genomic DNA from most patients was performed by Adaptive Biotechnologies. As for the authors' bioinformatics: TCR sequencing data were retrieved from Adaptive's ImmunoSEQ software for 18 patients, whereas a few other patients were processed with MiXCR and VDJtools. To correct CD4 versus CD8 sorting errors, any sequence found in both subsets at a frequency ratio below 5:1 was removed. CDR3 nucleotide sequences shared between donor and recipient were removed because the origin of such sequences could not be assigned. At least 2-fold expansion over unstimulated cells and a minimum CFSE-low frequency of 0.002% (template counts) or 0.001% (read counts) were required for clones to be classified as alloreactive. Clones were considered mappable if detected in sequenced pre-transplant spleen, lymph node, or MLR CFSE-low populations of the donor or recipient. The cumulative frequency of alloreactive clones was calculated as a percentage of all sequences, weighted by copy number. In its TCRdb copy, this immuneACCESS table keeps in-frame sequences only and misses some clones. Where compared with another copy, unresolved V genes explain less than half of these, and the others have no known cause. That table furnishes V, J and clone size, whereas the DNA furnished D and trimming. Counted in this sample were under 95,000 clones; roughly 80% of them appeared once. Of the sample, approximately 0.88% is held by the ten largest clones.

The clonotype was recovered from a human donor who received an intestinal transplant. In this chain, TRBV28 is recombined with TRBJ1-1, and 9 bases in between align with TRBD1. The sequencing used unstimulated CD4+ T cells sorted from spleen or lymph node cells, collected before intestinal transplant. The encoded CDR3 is CASSPPDRGWAEAFF. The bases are TGTGCCAGCAGTCCGCCGGACAGGGGCTGGGCTGAAGCTTTCTTT.